This is a list of T cell receptor beta chains from one sample in a study of T cell changes during pregnancy in multiple sclerosis. Assay: immunoSEQ multiplex PCR; the TCRdb copy retains only in-frame clones and omits some. This table holds about 77,000 clones, 85% to 95% found once. Sequencing was performed on peripheral blood, taken after pregnancy. The receptors originated from a female donor in good health, enrolled as a control in a pregnancy study. The CDR3 runs from the conserved cysteine through the conserved F or W. A D gene is named only where the DNA matches it firmly. For some rows the clone size is stated as once, few or many, or as a class when expanded; others skip it.

CDR3nt	CDR3aa	j_gene	len	v_gene	d_gene	abundance
TGTGCCAGCAGTGAGGAGGAGGCCGGGGAGCTGTTTTTT	CASSEEEAGELFF	TRBJ2-2	13	TRBV2	.	.
TGTGCCAGCAGCGTCGGACTAGGGATCAAGGAGCAGTACTTC	CASSVGLGIKEQYF	TRBJ2-7	14	TRBV9	TRBD2	.
TGCGCCAGCAGCTTGTTGGGGTTGGGACAGGGGTTTGGCGGTTATGGCTACACCTTC	CASSLLGLGQGFGGYGYTF	TRBJ1-2	19	TRBV5-1	TRBD1	.
TGTGCTAGTGGTTTGAGTAGCGGGGGGACCTACAATGAGCAGTTCTTC	CASGLSSGGTYNEQFF	TRBJ2-1	16	TRBV12-5	TRBD2	.
TGTGCCATCAGTGAGCCAGGGGCCGCCGTTCAGCCCCAGCATTTT	CAISEPGAAVQPQHF	TRBJ1-5	15	TRBV10-3	.	.
TGTGCCAGCAGCTTAGGGTCCGGGACAGGGGGATACGAGCAGTACTTC	CASSLGSGTGGYEQYF	TRBJ2-7	16	TRBV11-3	TRBD1	once
TGTGCCACCAGCACAACTAGCGGGAGTTCTTACGGGGAGCTGTTTTTT	CATSTTSGSSYGELFF	TRBJ2-2	16	TRBV15	TRBD2	.
TGTGCCAGCTCACCTCTCCCACAGGGGACGGACGGCTACACCTTC	CASSPLPQGTDGYTF	TRBJ1-2	15	TRBV18	TRBD1	.
TGTGCCAGCAGTTTATCTAGCCCCTACAATGAGCAGTTCTTC	CASSLSSPYNEQFF	TRBJ2-1	14	TRBV27	.	.
TGTGCCACCAGCATCTCCAGACAGTATGGCTACACCTTC	CATSISRQYGYTF	TRBJ1-2	13	TRBV15	.	once
TGTGCCAGCAGCCCAAGGGCTAGCACGGACAATGAGCAGTTCTTC	CASSPRASTDNEQFF	TRBJ2-1	15	TRBV7-3	.	once
TGTGCCAGCAGACGCAGACAGGGGGCAACCAACTATGGCTACACCTTC	CASRRRQGATNYGYTF	TRBJ1-2	16	TRBV28	TRBD1	.
TGTGCCAGCAGTGAAATTGCGGGGGACAGCACAGATACGCAGTATTTT	CASSEIAGDSTDTQYF	TRBJ2-3	16	TRBV6-1	TRBD2	.
TGTGCCAGCAGCCCCGCGGGGTATAGCAATCAGCCCCAGCATTTT	CASSPAGYSNQPQHF	TRBJ1-5	15	TRBV7-2	.	.
TGTGCCAGCAGCTTCGGGAACACTGAAGCTTTCTTT	CASSFGNTEAFF	TRBJ1-1	12	TRBV11-3	.	.
TGTGCCAGCAGTTACCCTAGCGGGAGCCTCCCCGGGGAGCTGTTTTTT	CASSYPSGSLPGELFF	TRBJ2-2	16	TRBV6-6	TRBD2	.
TGTGCCAGCAGCTTAGAGGGGGCAGGGACCGGAAACACCATATATTTT	CASSLEGAGTGNTIYF	TRBJ1-3	16	TRBV7-3	TRBD1	.
TGTGCCAGCAGCTCCAGGTTGAACACTGAAGCTTTCTTT	CASSSRLNTEAFF	TRBJ1-1	13	TRBV7-8	.	.
TGCGCCAGCTCCCCTGACAACAACTATGGCTACACCTTC	CASSPDNNYGYTF	TRBJ1-2	13	TRBV10-2	.	.
TGTGCCAGCAGTTCCACTCTGGTTTTTAAGCAGTTCTTC	CASSSTLVFKQFF	TRBJ2-1	13	TRBV27	.	.
TGCGCCAGTAGCCCGGGACAGACGGTAGTAACGCAGTATTTT	CASSPGQTVVTQYF	TRBJ2-3	14	TRBV5-1	TRBD1	.
TGTGCCAGCAGTTCCGGACAGGGTCCATACGAGCAGTACTTC	CASSSGQGPYEQYF	TRBJ2-7	14	TRBV28	TRBD1	.
TGTGCCTGGTTCTGGACAGGCGAAAACACCATATATTTT	CAWFWTGENTIYF	TRBJ1-3	13	TRBV30	TRBD1	.
TGCGCCAGCAGCTTGGTAGCTTCCGTTGGGACCCAGTACTTC	CASSLVASVGTQYF	TRBJ2-5	14	TRBV5-1	.	.
TGTGCCAGCACCCCGACCAGGCGGGAGGGCGAGCAGTACTTC	CASTPTRREGEQYF	TRBJ2-7	14	TRBV7-2	TRBD2	once
TGTGCCAGTAGTATGACTGGCCGGGGGTCTTTCTTT	CASSMTGRGSFF	TRBJ1-1	12	TRBV19	.	.
TGTGCCAGCGCGGGGGGGATTAAGGGCCTAGCGGAAATCTACAATGAGCAGTTCTTC	CASAGGIKGLAEIYNEQFF	TRBJ2-1	19	TRBV7-9	TRBD2	.
TGTGCCAGCTCACCATCCCACAGGGAGAACGAGGCCCAGTACTTC	CASSPSHRENEAQYF	TRBJ2-5	15	TRBV18	.	.
TGTGCCAGCTCCCCCCGCGGGGGGAGCTCCTACAATGAGCAGTTCTTC	CASSPRGGSSYNEQFF	TRBJ2-1	16	TRBV7-3	TRBD2	few
TGTGCCAGCAGAAACAGGGAGATCTACACCTTC	CASRNREIYTF	TRBJ1-2	11	TRBV2	.	.
TGTGCCAGCAGCTTGGGTGGAGGGAGGTTCGGAAATTCACCCCTCCACTTT	CASSLGGGRFGNSPLHF	TRBJ1-6	17	TRBV5-6	.	.
TGTGCCAGCTCAGAGGGCCTTACTCCCAATCAGCCCCAGCATTTT	CASSEGLTPNQPQHF	TRBJ1-5	15	TRBV18	.	.
TGCGCCACCCGAACATGGAGCGGGAGTAACACCGGGGAGCTGTTTTTT	CATRTWSGSNTGELFF	TRBJ2-2	16	TRBV4-1	TRBD2	.
TGTGCCAGCAGCTTCGTCCAGGGGAGCTCCTACAATGAGCAGTTCTTC	CASSFVQGSSYNEQFF	TRBJ2-1	16	TRBV7-8	.	.
TGTGCCAGCCGGGACAGGGACTCACCCCTCCACTTT	CASRDRDSPLHF	TRBJ1-6	12	TRBV6-1	TRBD1	.
TGCGCCAGCACCGAGGATAGACTGATCTCCTACGAGCAGTACTTC	CASTEDRLISYEQYF	TRBJ2-7	15	TRBV10-1	.	.
TGTGCCATCAGTGGGACTCTCTACGAGCAGTACTTC	CAISGTLYEQYF	TRBJ2-7	12	TRBV10-3	.	.
TGCGCCAGCAGCTTGGGAGCAGGGGAAACCGGGGAGCTGTTTTTT	CASSLGAGETGELFF	TRBJ2-2	15	TRBV5-1	.	.
TGTGCCAGCAGCCAAGGACTAGCGGGAGCGGGCACAGATACGCAGTATTTT	CASSQGLAGAGTDTQYF	TRBJ2-3	17	TRBV7-9	TRBD2	few
TGCAGCGTTGAGGGACTAGCGAGTAACAATGAGCAGTTCTTC	CSVEGLASNNEQFF	TRBJ2-1	14	TRBV29-1	TRBD2	.
TGTGCCAGCTCACCAGTCAGCCGGGGTGTCAACGTCCTGACTTTC	CASSPVSRGVNVLTF	TRBJ2-6	15	TRBV18	.	.
TGTGCCAGCAGTGGGGGGACAGGGGGAATATTCTACGAGCAGTACTTC	CASSGGTGGIFYEQYF	TRBJ2-7	16	TRBV6-1	TRBD1	.
TGCGCCAGCAGCCAAGCTTGGACAGGGTTAGATACGCAGTATTTT	CASSQAWTGLDTQYF	TRBJ2-3	15	TRBV4-3	TRBD1	.
TGCGCCAGCAGTAGGGCGGGGGTGGACTCCTACGAGCAGTACTTC	CASSRAGVDSYEQYF	TRBJ2-7	15	TRBV10-2	TRBD2	.
TGTGCCAGCAGCTTTTGGGCGGGAGAAACCGGGGAGCTGTTTTTT	CASSFWAGETGELFF	TRBJ2-2	15	TRBV5-6	TRBD2	.
TGTGCCAGCAGTTACAGGGGGCCGGCCGGGGAGCTGTTTTTT	CASSYRGPAGELFF	TRBJ2-2	14	TRBV6-5	TRBD1	.
TGTGCCAGCAGCCCGACGGGGGCCTACGAGCAGTACTTC	CASSPTGAYEQYF	TRBJ2-7	13	TRBV7-2	.	.